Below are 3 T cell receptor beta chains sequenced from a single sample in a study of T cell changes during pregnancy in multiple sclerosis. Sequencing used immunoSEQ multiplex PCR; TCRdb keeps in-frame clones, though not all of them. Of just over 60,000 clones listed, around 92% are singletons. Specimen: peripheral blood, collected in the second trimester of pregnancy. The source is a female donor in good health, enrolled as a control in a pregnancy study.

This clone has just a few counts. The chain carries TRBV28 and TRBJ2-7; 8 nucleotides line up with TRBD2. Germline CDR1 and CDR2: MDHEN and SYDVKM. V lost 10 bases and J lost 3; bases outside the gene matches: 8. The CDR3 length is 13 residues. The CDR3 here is CATNTGTSYEQYF. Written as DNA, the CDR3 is TGTGCCACCAACACCGGGACTAGCTACGAGCAGTACTTC.

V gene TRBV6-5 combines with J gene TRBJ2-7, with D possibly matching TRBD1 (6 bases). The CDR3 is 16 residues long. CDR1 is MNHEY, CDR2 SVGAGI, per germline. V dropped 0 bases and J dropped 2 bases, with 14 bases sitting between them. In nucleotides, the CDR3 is TGTGCCAGCAGTTACTCGAGTGTGGGGGCGGCCTACGAGCAGTACTTC. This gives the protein CASSYSSVGAAYEQYF.

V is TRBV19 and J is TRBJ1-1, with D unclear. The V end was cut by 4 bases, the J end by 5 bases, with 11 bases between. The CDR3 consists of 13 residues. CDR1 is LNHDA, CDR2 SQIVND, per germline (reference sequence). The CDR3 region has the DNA TGTGCCAGTAGTACGGTGGTAAAAACTGAAGCTTTCTTT. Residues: CASSTVVKTEAFF.